Following are 14 T cell receptor beta chains from one sample sequenced in a study of molecular identifiers for immune sequencing clone quantification. MiXCR, run by TCRdb on the PCR reads, gives a single entry per CDR3 protein. The sample shows 85,000 to 100,000 distinct CDR3 sequences, approximately 24% of them seen only once. Sequenced material: naive CD8+ T cells from blood, with Jurkat cell RNA spiked in. Subset defined: FACS-sorted CD8+CD4-CCR7+CD45RA+ naive T cells. The source of these receptors is a human donor in good health. Some libraries in this study had Jurkat cell RNA spiked in.

The sample holds one count of this clonotype. A read error may produce the germline difference seen at one junction end. V is TRBV7-8 and J is TRBJ2-3; 7 bases align to TRBD2. Germline assignment: CDR1 SGHVS and CDR2 FQNEAQ. The CDR3 sequence is 18 residues long. The CDR3 DNA follows: TGTGCCAGCAGCTTAGTACCAAAGACTAGCCTCAACACAGATACGCAATATTTT. Translated: CASSLVPKTSLNTDTQYF.

A note on this clonotype: This may be a read error: a much more frequent sequence differs by one nucleotide. The chain has TRBV27 and TRBJ2-1, with 12 bases that match TRBD2. Germline V gene data show CDR1 as MNHEY and CDR2 as SMNVEV (reference sequence). The CDR3 has 14 residues. The CDR3 sequence: CASSGLAGYNERFF. The DNA for the CDR3 is TGTGCCAGCTCGGGACTAGCGGGCTACAATGAGCGGTTCTTC.

At least ten counts were recorded for this clonotype. One junction end disagrees with the germline gene, perhaps due to a read error. The V gene is TRBV30, the J gene TRBJ2-4; TRBD1 might be the D (5 bases). CDR3 length equals 11 residues. The V gene's germline CDR1 is GTSNPN and CDR2 SVGIG (reference sequence). CDR3 residues: CALLTDSEVHF. The CDR3 DNA is TGTGCCTTACTAACCGACAGCGAGGTGCACTTC.

This clonotype was counted many times. The chain couples TRBV6-1 to TRBJ1-1, with D possibly matching TRBD1 (5 bases). The V and J ends lost 4 bases and 6 bases respectively, with 15 bases between them. The CDR3 sequence is 14 residues long. CDR1 and CDR2 from the germline V gene are MNHNS and SASEGT. CDR3 in amino acids: CASSGSRDLAEAFF. Written as DNA, the CDR3 is TGTGCCAGCAGTGGATCAAGGGACCTAGCTGAAGCTTTCTTT.

As regards this clonotype: A read error may be the cause here, since a much bigger clone is one base away. The chain uses TRBV30 and TRBJ2-2; D is undetermined. The CDR3 covers 13 residues. V gave up 4 bases and J gave up 8 bases, with 14 bases separating them. Germline assignment: CDR1 GTSNPN and CDR2 SVGIG (reference sequence). CDR3 sequence (DNA): TGTGCCTGGAATTGGACCACGGAGGGGGAGCTGTTTTTT. This codes for CAWNWTTEGELFF.

This clonotype was observed many times. This chain joins TRBV4-3 and TRBJ1-2; D is uncertain. Germline assignment: CDR1 LGHNA and CDR2 YSLEER. The CDR3 has 15 residues. V dropped 0 bases and J dropped 3 bases, with 11 bases sitting between them. The CDR3 DNA reads TGCGCCAGCAGCCAAGATTTGGGCCAACACTATGGCTACACCTTC. Translation: CASSQDLGQHYGYTF.

This chain joins TRBV7-9 and TRBJ1-1, with 7 bases that match TRBD1. CDR1 SEHNR and CDR2 FQNEAQ come from the germline V gene (reference sequence). After removal of 5 bases from V and 3 bases from J, the junction contained 9 bases not matched to a gene. The length of the CDR3 is 15 residues. This CDR3 reads CASSPGEGADTEAFF. The CDR3 nucleotides are TGTGCCAGCAGCCCCGGGGAGGGGGCGGACACTGAAGCTTTCTTT.

This clonotype was seen ten or more times. The chain is built from TRBV27 and TRBJ1-1; TRBD1 matches at 8 bases. V dropped 6 bases and J dropped 8; count of bases not matched to a gene: 8. Germline CDR1 MNHEY, CDR2 SMNVEV (reference sequence). The CDR3 is 13 residues long. This CDR3 is CASSEQGGWEAFF. The CDR3 bases are TGTGCCAGCAGCGAACAGGGGGGGTGGGAAGCTTTCTTT.

This clonotype appeared many times. V is TRBV13 and J is TRBJ2-7, with 9 bases that match TRBD1. CDR3 length equals 16 residues. V shed 0 bases, J shed 3 bases, and the junction held 6 bases outside the gene matches. The V gene's germline CDR1 is PRHDT and CDR2 FYEKMQ (reference sequence). CDR3 protein: CASSLGTGTGIYEQYF. The CDR3 nucleotides read TGTGCCAGCAGCTTAGGAACCGGGACAGGGATCTACGAGCAGTACTTC.

The rearrangement uses TRBV4-1 and TRBJ1-1; 7 nucleotides align to TRBD1. CDR3 length: 15 amino acids. CDR1 and CDR2 (germline): MGHRA, YSYEKL. V shed 0 bases and J 3 bases; nucleotides not matched to a gene: 4. CDR3 DNA: TGCGCCAGCAGCCAAGATCCAGGGGGATACACTGAAGCTTTCTTT. Residues: CASSQDPGGYTEAFF.

Note on this clonotype: It may be a read error: a sequence one base away is much more abundant. The V call is TRBV7-2, the J call TRBJ1-2; D is unclear. The CDR3 is 13 residues long. Germline loops: CDR1 SGHTA, CDR2 FQGNSA. The CDR3 bases are TGTGCCAGCAGCTCCAGCGTTCACTATGGCTACTCCTTC. This sequence encodes CASSSSVHYGYSF.

V is TRBV9 and J is TRBJ2-1; the D gene is possibly TRBD2 (6 bases). The ends were cut back, 3 bases at V and 0 bases at J, with 16 bases in the middle. The germline V gene encodes CDR1 SGDLS and CDR2 YYNGEE. The CDR3 covers 17 residues. CDR3 in DNA: TGTGCCAGCAGCGCGTCCCCGGGTAGCGGCTCCTACAATGAGCAGTTCTTC. It translates to CASSASPGSGSYNEQFF.

As concerns this clonotype: A much larger clonotype is one base distant, so this may be a read error. V gene TRBV4-3 combines with J gene TRBJ2-7; D uncertain. The CDR3 sequence is 15 residues long. CDR1 LGHNA and CDR2 YSLEER come from the germline V gene. Here the CDR3 DNA reads TGCGCCAGCAGCCAAGGGCTCGGAAGCTCCTACGCGCAGTACTTC. Translated: CASSQGLGSSYAQYF.

In its sample, this clonotype was seen many times. The rearrangement links TRBV4-1 to TRBJ2-3; 9 nucleotides line up with TRBD1. The CDR3 is 15 amino acids. Trimming took 3 bases from V and 6 from J; bases not matched to a gene: 7. CDR1 and CDR2 (germline): MGHRA, YSYEKL. CDR3 protein: CASSQEDRGVDTQYF. As DNA, the CDR3 is TGCGCCAGCAGCCAGGAGGACAGGGGAGTGGATACGCAGTATTTT.